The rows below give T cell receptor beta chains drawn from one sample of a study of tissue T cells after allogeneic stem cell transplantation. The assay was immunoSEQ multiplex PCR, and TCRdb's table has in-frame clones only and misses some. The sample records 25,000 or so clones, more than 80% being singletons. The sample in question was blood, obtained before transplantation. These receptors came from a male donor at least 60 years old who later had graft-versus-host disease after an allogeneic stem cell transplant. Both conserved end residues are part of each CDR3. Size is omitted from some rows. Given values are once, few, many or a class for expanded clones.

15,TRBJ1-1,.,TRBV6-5,CAIFPPGRGNTEAFF
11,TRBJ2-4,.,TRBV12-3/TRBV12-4,CASSLGQQDSF
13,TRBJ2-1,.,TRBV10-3,CAIRLESGNEQFF
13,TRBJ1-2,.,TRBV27,CASSFRGGYGYTF
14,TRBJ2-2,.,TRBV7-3,CASSLLGSAGELFF
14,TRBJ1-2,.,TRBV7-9,CASSPMGGLHGYTF
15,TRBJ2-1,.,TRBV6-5,CASRTSGRANNEQFF
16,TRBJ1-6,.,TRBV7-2,CASSPGTGSWNSPLHF
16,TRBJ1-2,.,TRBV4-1,CASSQDTGFQNYGYTF
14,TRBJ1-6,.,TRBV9,CASSPRPINSPLHF
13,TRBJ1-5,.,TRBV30,CAWTQDGNQPQHF
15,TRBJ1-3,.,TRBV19,CASSITFHSGNTIYF
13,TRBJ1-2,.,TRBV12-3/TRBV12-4,CASSPDRKYGYTF
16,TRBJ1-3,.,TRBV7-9,CASSSRGEISGNTIYF
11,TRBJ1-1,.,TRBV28,CASRVNTEAFF
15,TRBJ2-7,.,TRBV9,CASSVGQREGVEQYF
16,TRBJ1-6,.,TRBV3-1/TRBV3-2,CASSPVVGQVNSPLHF
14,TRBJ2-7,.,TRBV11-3,CASSLRGTYEEQYF
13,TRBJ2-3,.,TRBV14,CASSQGYRTAQYF
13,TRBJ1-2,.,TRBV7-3,CASSSDQGSGYTF
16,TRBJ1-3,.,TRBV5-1,CASSLGSASSGNTIYF
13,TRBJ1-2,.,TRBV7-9,CASSIPSGHGYTF
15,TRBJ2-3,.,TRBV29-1,CSPGPGTGGTDTQYF
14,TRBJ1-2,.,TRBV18,CASSPTSPSYGYTF
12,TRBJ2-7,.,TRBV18,CASSDSTYEQYF
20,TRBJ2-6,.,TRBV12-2,CASRSIPDRGSSSGANVLTF
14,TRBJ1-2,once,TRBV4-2,CASKEATTNYGYTF
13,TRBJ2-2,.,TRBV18,CASSPGVSGELFF
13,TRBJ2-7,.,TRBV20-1,CSASRAVTYEQYF
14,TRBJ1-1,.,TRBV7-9,CASSLSVRTAEAFF
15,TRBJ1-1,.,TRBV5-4,CASSLGEGHGTEAFF
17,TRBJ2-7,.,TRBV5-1,CASSRDRTGISSYEQYF
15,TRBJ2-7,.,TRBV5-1,CASSLSTGTGVEQYF
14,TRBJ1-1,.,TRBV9,CASSLTAMNTEAFF
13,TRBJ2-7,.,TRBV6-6,CASSLQSTYEQYF
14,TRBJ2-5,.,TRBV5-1,CASSLGRPQETQYF
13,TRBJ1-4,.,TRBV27,CASSSRRNEKLFF
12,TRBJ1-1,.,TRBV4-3,CASSQGIETAFF